Listed below are T cell receptor beta chains from one sample, sequenced in a study of human T cells and chemical hapten exposure. A single record per CDR3 protein comes from TCRdb applying MiXCR to the RACE reads. The table shows fewer than 150,000 distinct CDR3 sequences, with roughly 13% occurring only once. The starting material was whole blood, obtained in connection with sensitization to the hapten diphenylcyclopropenone (DPC). The receptors were sampled from a young woman with alopecia areata. Some clones in this sample may be carry-over from other donors' samples. CDR3s include the opening cysteine and the closing phenylalanine or tryptophan. A D gene is named only where the DNA matches it firmly. Not all rows give a size; the values are once, few, many and, for expanded clones, a class.

abundance: many
v_gene: TRBV2
len: 12
j_gene: TRBJ1-4
d_gene: NA
CDR3aa: CASSSGNEKLFF
CDR3nt: TGTGCCAGCAGTTCGGGTAATGAAAAACTGTTTTTT

abundance: NA
v_gene: TRBV4-1
len: 17
j_gene: TRBJ2-6
d_gene: TRBD1
CDR3aa: CASSRGQGSSGANVLTF
CDR3nt: TGCGCCAGCAGCCGCGGACAGGGAAGCTCTGGGGCCAACGTCCTGACTTTC

abundance: many
v_gene: TRBV7-2
len: 13
j_gene: TRBJ2-5
d_gene: TRBD1
CDR3aa: CASSTDRGETQYF
CDR3nt: TGTGCCAGCAGCACCGACAGGGGAGAGACCCAGTACTTC

abundance: many
v_gene: TRBV20-1
len: 14
j_gene: TRBJ1-1
d_gene: NA
CDR3aa: CSASRGTGNTEAFF
CDR3nt: TGCAGTGCTAGCAGGGGAACAGGGAACACTGAAGCTTTCTTT

abundance: once
v_gene: TRBV20-1
len: 16
j_gene: TRBJ2-7
d_gene: TRBD1
CDR3aa: CSARESGQGNPYEQYF
CDR3nt: TGCAGTGCTAGAGAGTCCGGACAGGGGAATCCCTACGAGCAGTACTTC

abundance: NA
v_gene: TRBV4-3
len: 16
j_gene: TRBJ2-7
d_gene: TRBD2
CDR3aa: CASSRSHSGGSYEQYF
CDR3nt: TGCGCCAGCAGCCGCTCGCATAGCGGGGGGTCCTACGAGCAGTACTTC

abundance: few
v_gene: TRBV6-2/TRBV6-3
len: 13
j_gene: TRBJ1-1
d_gene: NA
CDR3aa: CASSLQGWTEAFF
CDR3nt: TGTGCCAGCAGTCTACAGGGATGGACTGAAGCTTTCTTT

abundance: few
v_gene: TRBV7-9
len: 14
j_gene: TRBJ2-2
d_gene: NA
CDR3aa: CASTVLDSYGELFF
CDR3nt: TGTGCCAGCACCGTCCTAGACAGTTACGGGGAGCTGTTTTTT

abundance: NA
v_gene: TRBV6-6
len: 13
j_gene: TRBJ2-3
d_gene: NA
CDR3aa: CASSDLSTDTQYF
CDR3nt: TGTGCCAGCAGTGACTTGTCCACAGATACGCAGTATTTT

abundance: NA
v_gene: TRBV4-3
len: 17
j_gene: TRBJ1-2
d_gene: TRBD1
CDR3aa: CASSPGTGGNSRYGYTF
CDR3nt: TGCGCCAGCAGCCCTGGGACAGGGGGAAACTCTAGGTATGGCTACACCTTC

abundance: NA
v_gene: TRBV27
len: 13
j_gene: TRBJ2-3
d_gene: NA
CDR3aa: CASSSYSTDTQYF
CDR3nt: TGTGCCAGCAGTTCTTATAGCACAGATACGCAGTATTTT

abundance: many
v_gene: TRBV6-2/TRBV6-3
len: 14
j_gene: TRBJ2-5
d_gene: NA
CDR3aa: CASKEGSPQETQYF
CDR3nt: TGTGCCAGCAAGGAGGGATCCCCCCAAGAGACCCAGTACTTC

abundance: NA
v_gene: TRBV5-1
len: 16
j_gene: TRBJ2-5
d_gene: TRBD1
CDR3aa: CASSLGDRGFQETQYF
CDR3nt: TGCGCCAGCAGCCTGGGGGACAGGGGTTTCCAAGAGACCCAGTACTTC

abundance: few
v_gene: TRBV6-5
len: 13
j_gene: TRBJ1-2
d_gene: NA
CDR3aa: CASGEGGFYGYTF
CDR3nt: TGTGCCAGCGGAGAGGGGGGTTTCTATGGCTACACCTTC

abundance: once
v_gene: TRBV28
len: 15
j_gene: TRBJ1-5
d_gene: TRBD1
CDR3aa: CASRLPRQGGQPQHF
CDR3nt: TGTGCCAGCAGGCTCCCACGACAGGGAGGTCAGCCCCAGCATTTT

abundance: few
v_gene: TRBV19
len: 12
j_gene: TRBJ2-1
d_gene: NA
CDR3aa: CATQGTYNEQFF
CDR3nt: TGTGCCACTCAGGGAACCTACAATGAGCAGTTCTTC

abundance: many
v_gene: TRBV9
len: 17
j_gene: TRBJ2-6
d_gene: NA
CDR3aa: CASSPSGQLSGANVLTF
CDR3nt: TGTGCCAGCAGTCCCTCAGGACAGCTCTCTGGGGCCAACGTCCTGACTTTC

abundance: NA
v_gene: TRBV7-9
len: 14
j_gene: TRBJ1-6
d_gene: TRBD1
CDR3aa: CASSSGQASSPLHF
CDR3nt: TGTGCCAGCAGCTCCGGACAGGCCTCTTCACCCCTCCACTTT

abundance: NA
v_gene: TRBV4-2
len: 15
j_gene: TRBJ1-2
d_gene: NA
CDR3aa: CASSQDLAGNYGYTF
CDR3nt: TGTGCCAGCAGCCAAGATCTAGCAGGGAACTATGGCTACACCTTC

abundance: few
v_gene: TRBV19
len: 14
j_gene: TRBJ2-4
d_gene: NA
CDR3aa: CASSIVGQKNIQYF
CDR3nt: TGTGCCAGTAGTATAGTAGGACAGAAAAACATTCAGTACTTC

abundance: NA
v_gene: TRBV30
len: 13
j_gene: TRBJ1-2
d_gene: NA
CDR3aa: CARGLGGSYGYTF
CDR3nt: TGTGCCCGGGGACTGGGGGGGTCCTATGGCTACACCTTC

abundance: few
v_gene: TRBV6-2/TRBV6-3
len: 14
j_gene: TRBJ1-5
d_gene: NA
CDR3aa: CASSHGTGGQPQHF
CDR3nt: TGTGCCAGCAGTCACGGGACTGGGGGGCAGCCCCAGCATTTT

abundance: NA
v_gene: TRBV20-1
len: 15
j_gene: TRBJ1-6
d_gene: TRBD1
CDR3aa: CSAMTGTGLRSPLHF
CDR3nt: TGCAGTGCTATGACCGGGACAGGGCTAAGGTCACCCCTCCACTTT

abundance: many
v_gene: TRBV7-8
len: 15
j_gene: TRBJ1-3
d_gene: TRBD1
CDR3aa: CASSFSETGRDTIYF
CDR3nt: TGTGCCAGCAGCTTTTCCGAGACAGGGAGAGACACCATATATTTT

abundance: NA
v_gene: TRBV10-3
len: 14
j_gene: TRBJ2-5
d_gene: TRBD2
CDR3aa: CAIKSGGLEGTQYF
CDR3nt: TGTGCCATCAAGTCGGGGGGGCTTGAAGGGACCCAGTACTTC

abundance: NA
v_gene: TRBV7-8
len: 13
j_gene: TRBJ1-1
d_gene: NA
CDR3aa: CASSPVWGTEAFF
CDR3nt: TGTGCCAGCAGCCCCGTGTGGGGGACTGAAGCTTTCTTT

abundance: few
v_gene: TRBV29-1
len: 12
j_gene: TRBJ1-4
d_gene: NA
CDR3aa: CSVGPGREKLFF
CDR3nt: TGCAGCGTCGGCCCCGGCAGGGAAAAACTGTTTTTT

abundance: many
v_gene: TRBV5-1
len: 14
j_gene: TRBJ1-2
d_gene: NA
CDR3aa: CASSLRGRADGYTF
CDR3nt: TGCGCCAGCAGCTTGAGAGGCAGGGCGGACGGCTACACCTTC

abundance: few
v_gene: TRBV5-1
len: 16
j_gene: TRBJ1-1
d_gene: NA
CDR3aa: CASSPILGRANTEAFF
CDR3nt: TGCGCCAGCAGTCCCATTTTGGGTAGGGCTAACACTGAAGCTTTCTTT

abundance: medium-sized
v_gene: TRBV29-1
len: 12
j_gene: TRBJ2-7
d_gene: TRBD1
CDR3aa: CSGKNRGDEQYF
CDR3nt: TGCAGCGGCAAAAACAGGGGAGACGAGCAGTACTTC

abundance: NA
v_gene: TRBV4-3
len: 17
j_gene: TRBJ2-3
d_gene: TRBD2
CDR3aa: CASSQDPSGGITDTQYF
CDR3nt: TGCGCCAGCAGCCAAGACCCTAGCGGGGGGATCACAGATACGCAGTATTTT

abundance: NA
v_gene: TRBV10-3
len: 15
j_gene: TRBJ2-3
d_gene: TRBD2
CDR3aa: CAISTLAGNTDTQYF
CDR3nt: TGTGCCATCAGTACCCTAGCGGGGAACACAGATACGCAGTATTTT

abundance: few
v_gene: TRBV6-5
len: 15
j_gene: TRBJ1-2
d_gene: NA
CDR3aa: CASKPGQGVSYGYTF
CDR3nt: TGTGCCAGCAAGCCGGGGCAAGGAGTAAGCTATGGCTACACCTTC

abundance: NA
v_gene: TRBV4-3
len: 15
j_gene: TRBJ2-1
d_gene: NA
CDR3aa: CASSQDGDSGNEQFF
CDR3nt: TGCGCCAGCAGCCAAGATGGGGATTCTGGCAATGAGCAGTTCTTC

abundance: few
v_gene: TRBV12-3/TRBV12-4
len: 14
j_gene: TRBJ1-4
d_gene: NA
CDR3aa: CASSPRDKNEKLFF
CDR3nt: TGTGCCAGCAGTCCCCGGGACAAAAATGAAAAACTGTTTTTT

abundance: many
v_gene: TRBV20-1
len: 12
j_gene: TRBJ2-7
d_gene: TRBD2
CDR3aa: CSARPGLYEQYF
CDR3nt: TGCAGTGCTCGACCGGGACTATACGAGCAGTACTTC

abundance: few
v_gene: TRBV6-5
len: 17
j_gene: TRBJ1-6
d_gene: TRBD1
CDR3aa: CASSYLPGQGLNSPLHF
CDR3nt: TGTGCCAGCAGTTACCTGCCAGGACAGGGATTGAATTCACCCCTCCACTTT

abundance: many
v_gene: TRBV10-3
len: 14
j_gene: TRBJ1-5
d_gene: NA
CDR3aa: CAISDEYSNQPQHF
CDR3nt: TGTGCCATCAGTGATGAGTATAGCAATCAGCCCCAGCATTTT

abundance: few
v_gene: TRBV20-1
len: 13
j_gene: TRBJ2-3
d_gene: NA
CDR3aa: CSADSPSPDTQYF
CDR3nt: TGCAGTGCGGACAGCCCCTCCCCAGATACGCAGTATTTT

abundance: NA
v_gene: TRBV6-1
len: 13
j_gene: TRBJ1-5
d_gene: TRBD1
CDR3aa: CAGPTGINQPQHF
CDR3nt: TGTGCCGGTCCGACAGGGATTAATCAGCCCCAGCATTTT

abundance: few
v_gene: TRBV20-1
len: 11
j_gene: TRBJ1-1
d_gene: NA
CDR3aa: CSARVNTEAFF
CDR3nt: TGCAGTGCTAGGGTGAACACTGAAGCTTTCTTT

abundance: few
v_gene: TRBV20-1
len: 16
j_gene: TRBJ1-6
d_gene: TRBD1
CDR3aa: CSARRQGSSYNSPLHF
CDR3nt: TGCAGTGCCCGCAGACAGGGGAGCTCCTATAATTCACCCCTCCACTTT

abundance: few
v_gene: TRBV30
len: 11
j_gene: TRBJ2-2
d_gene: NA
CDR3aa: CAWRGTGELFF
CDR3nt: TGTGCCTGGAGGGGCACCGGGGAGCTGTTTTTT